This TCR beta chain was retrieved from a study of beta chain features in type 1 diabetes. Study-wide results and limits: HLA effects on TCRB rearrangement stayed unresolved here. Moderate yet significant TCRB CDR3 shortening was seen in Type 1 diabetes patients in all four CD4+ subsets.

This CDR3 has 14 residues. As every portion of the isolated RNA was reverse transcribed, the sequencing read expressed TCRB transcripts. TCRdb's copy holds only in-frame clones and misses some; the assay was immunoSEQ multiplex PCR. The table records 300,000 to 450,000 clones, around 12% of them present only once. This clone was observed a handful of times. Its target is not known. This chain joins TRBV21-1 and TRBJ1-2; TRBD1, as called in the table, went unchecked against the DNA. TRBV21-1 is noted as a pseudogene. The origin of this receptor is a man aged 18 to 30 in good health. Sequencing was carried out using naive CD4+ T cells from blood. In nucleotides, the CDR3 is TGTGCCAGCAGCCCGTACTACAGGGATAATGGCTACACCTTC. Encoded protein: CASSPYYRDNGYTF.